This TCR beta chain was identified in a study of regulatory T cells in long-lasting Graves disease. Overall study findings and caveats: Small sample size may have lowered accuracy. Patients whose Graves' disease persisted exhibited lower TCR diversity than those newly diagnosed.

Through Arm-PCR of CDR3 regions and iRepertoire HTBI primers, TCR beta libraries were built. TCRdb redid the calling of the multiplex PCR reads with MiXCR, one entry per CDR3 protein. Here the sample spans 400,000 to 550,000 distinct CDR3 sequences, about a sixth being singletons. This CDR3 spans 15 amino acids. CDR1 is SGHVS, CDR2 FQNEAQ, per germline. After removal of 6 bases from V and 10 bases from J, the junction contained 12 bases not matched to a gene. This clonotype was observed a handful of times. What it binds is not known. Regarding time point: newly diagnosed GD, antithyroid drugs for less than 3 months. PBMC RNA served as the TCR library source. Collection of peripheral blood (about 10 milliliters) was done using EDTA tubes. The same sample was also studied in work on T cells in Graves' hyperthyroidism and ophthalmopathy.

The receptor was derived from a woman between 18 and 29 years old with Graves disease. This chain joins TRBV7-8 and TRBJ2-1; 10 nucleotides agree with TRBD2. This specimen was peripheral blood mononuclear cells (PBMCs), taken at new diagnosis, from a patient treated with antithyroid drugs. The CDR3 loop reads CASRKSGRALQEQFF. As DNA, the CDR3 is TGTGCCAGCAGGAAGAGCGGGAGGGCCCTCCAAGAGCAGTTCTTC.